This T cell receptor (beta chain) was sequenced during a study of T cell responses to AZD1222 COVID-19 vaccine. The CDR3 spans 13 residues. Germline V CDR1 and CDR2: LNHDA, SQIVND (reference sequence). V was clipped by 10 bases and J by 9 bases; unmatched bases: 11. Measured with immunoSEQ multiplex PCR; TCRdb has only the in-frame clones, and not every one. In the table there are 90,000 or so clones, just over 85% of which are singletons. The sample consisted of peripheral blood, taken on day 0 of AZD1222 vaccination. This sequence joins TRBV19 and TRBJ2-4; TRBD2 matches at 8 bases. This TCR was sampled from an adult in good health. The CDR3 loop reads CATDSGGPGIQYF. CDR3 in DNA: TGTGCCACCGACTCGGGAGGGCCCGGCATTCAGTACTTC.